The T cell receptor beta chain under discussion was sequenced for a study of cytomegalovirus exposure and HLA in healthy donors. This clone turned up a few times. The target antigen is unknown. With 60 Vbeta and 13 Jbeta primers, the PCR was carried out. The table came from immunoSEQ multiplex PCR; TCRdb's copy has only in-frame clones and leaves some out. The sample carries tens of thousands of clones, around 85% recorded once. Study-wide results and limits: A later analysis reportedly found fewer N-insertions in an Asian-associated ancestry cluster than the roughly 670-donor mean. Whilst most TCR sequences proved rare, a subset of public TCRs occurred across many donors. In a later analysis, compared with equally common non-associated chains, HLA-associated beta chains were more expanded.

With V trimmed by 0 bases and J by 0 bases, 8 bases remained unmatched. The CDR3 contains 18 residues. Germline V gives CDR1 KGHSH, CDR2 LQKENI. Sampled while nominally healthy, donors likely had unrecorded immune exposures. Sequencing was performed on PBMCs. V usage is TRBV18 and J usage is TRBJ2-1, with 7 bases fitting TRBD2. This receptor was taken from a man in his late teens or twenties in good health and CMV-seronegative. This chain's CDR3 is CASSPPLSGESSYNEQFF. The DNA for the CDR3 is TGTGCCAGCTCACCACCGTTGAGCGGGGAATCCTCCTACAATGAGCAGTTCTTC. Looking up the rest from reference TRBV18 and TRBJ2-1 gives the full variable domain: NAGVMQNPRHLVRRRGQEARLRCSPMKGHSHVYWYRQLPEEGLKFMVYLQKENIIDESGMPKERFSAEFPKEGPSILRIQQVVRGDSAAYFCASSPPLSGESSYNEQFFGPGTRLTVL.